Included here is one T cell receptor (beta chain) sequence, with context. The antigen this receptor binds is unknown. No qualities accompany the bases; no much larger clone lies one base away. Within the sample, other DNA sequences also encode this same CDR3. These data belong to a study of blood T cell repertoires in COVID-19 (dated by TCRdb to about 2020). About the full investigation: The collaborator samples originated in the United States, Italy and Spain and spanned the acute and convalescent phases of COVID-19. The material from the prospective study consisted of cDNA or gDNA derived from T cells, B-cell-depleted T cells, or PBMCs. Deeply sampled blood TCRbeta repertoires from subjects exposed to, actively infected with, or recovered from COVID-19 were included in the dataset. The repertoires were made available in a free public database intended to serve as a resource for research on the immune response to SARS-CoV-2. Samples came from the ongoing ImmuneRACE study (first 160 participants) plus 1,254 subjects from 6 global collaborators. A de-identified subject ID, COVID-19 status, age in years and sex were almost always included in the sample metadata. Where available, HLA class I and class II types were obtained from metadata supplied by the sample provider rather than from assay-based typing. What the study reported, not specific to this receptor: How much clinical and demographic metadata was included differed by source and by participant, and the metadata was provided uncurated.

The germline V end is reduced by 4 bases and the J end by 4 bases; junction bases left unmatched: 2. There are 13 amino acids in the CDR3, from cysteine to phenylalanine inclusive. CDR3 DNA is the only sequence kept; it has 39 bases, read in frame from the first base. Based on the germline V gene, the CDR1 and CDR2 sequences are SGHRS and YFSETQ. TCRbeta CDR3 regions were amplified from genomic DNA by means of the immunoSEQ Assay, a bias-controlled multiplex PCR. In the original analysis: The number of nucleated cells in each sample was estimated from the amplification of reference gene primers within the assay. To quantify the absolute abundance of each unique TCRbeta CDR3 rearrangement, sequence reads were collapsed and filtered. For each sample, productive Simpson clonality was calculated as the square root of Simpson's diversity index over productive rearrangements. The source is immuneACCESS, and TCRdb retained only in-frame sequences with V and J called. Part of the clones is not carried over; for the studies checked, unresolved V genes explain less than half of this, and the remainder is unexplained. The DNA was the basis for D and trimming; V, J and clone size are from that table. The sample table holds approximately 270,000 clones, of which over 75% were seen once. The ten largest account for approximately 9.9% of the sample.

Each collaborating institution followed its own protocols to collect whole blood in K2EDTA tubes. For TCRbeta analysis, collaborator samples were shipped as frozen whole blood, as isolated PBMCs, or as DNA extracted from either sample type. The V and J segments used are TRBV5-1 and TRBJ1-2, with TRBD1 matching 9 junction bases. This receptor was taken from a woman in her seventies with acute or convalescent COVID-19. Sequencing input: peripheral blood. CDR3 region: CASSLDRGYGYTF. The DNA reads as follows: TGCGCCAGCAGCCTGGACAGGGGCTATGGCTACACCTTC.